These 19 T cell receptor beta chains share one sample of origin, sequenced in a study of blood T cell repertoires in COVID-19. Here immunoSEQ multiplex PCR was the method, and the copy in TCRdb shows in-frame clones only, minus some. The table includes about 180,000 clones, more than 75% detected once. The sample taken for sequencing was peripheral blood. These receptors came from a person between 65 and 79 years old with COVID-19, enrolled during active disease.

J is TRBJ2-7 and V is TRBV27; 9 bases agree with TRBD1. V dropped 4 bases and J dropped 2; count of bases not matched to a gene: 9. There are 16 residues in the CDR3. Germline CDR1 and CDR2: MNHEY and SMNVEV (reference sequence). CDR3 region: CASSSRVRTGAYEQYF. The CDR3, as DNA: TGTGCCAGCAGTTCGAGAGTCAGGACAGGGGCCTACGAGCAGTACTTC.

This clone came up a few times. The chain uses TRBV5-4 and TRBJ2-2; D is possibly TRBD1 (5 bases). Germline V lookup: CDR1 SGHNT, CDR2 YYREEE (reference sequence). Trimming shortened V by 2 bases and J by 0 bases, and 11 bases separated the two germline ends. The CDR3 extends over 16 amino acids. In DNA form, the CDR3 reads TGTGCCAGCAGCTTTTCCCAGGGTGCGAACACCGGGGAGCTGTTTTTT. It encodes CASSFSQGANTGELFF.

This sequence joins TRBV19 and TRBJ2-7; perhaps TRBD2 as D (5 bases). The CDR3 consists of 16 residues. Germline loops: CDR1 LNHDA, CDR2 SQIVND (reference sequence). V dropped 4 bases and J dropped 3 bases, with 19 bases sitting between them. CDR3 coding DNA: TGTGCCAGTAGTACCACTTATAGCCGGGGAGACTACGAGCAGTACTTC. Its protein product is CASSTTYSRGDYEQYF. Based on the CDR3 plus reference TRBV19 and TRBJ2-7, the full variable domain is DGGITQSPKYLFRKEGQNVTLSCEQNLNHDAMYWYRQDPGQGLRLIYYSQIVNDFQKGDIAEGYSVSREKKESFPLTVTSAQKNPTAFYLCASSTTYSRGDYEQYFGPGTRLTVT.

V is TRBV7-2 and J is TRBJ1-6; D may be TRBD1 (5 bases). The CDR3 consists of 14 residues. Germline CDR1 reads SGHTA; CDR2 reads FQGNSA. The germline V and J ends were trimmed by 2 bases and 9 bases, with 11 bases remaining between them. Here the CDR3 reads CASSLSGIGSPLHF. The CDR3 nucleotides are TGTGCCAGCAGCTTATCAGGGATAGGTTCACCCCTCCACTTT.

The chain joins TRBV19 to TRBJ1-5; TRBD1 aligns across 8 bases. The CDR3 runs to 15 residues. The V segment lost 5 bases and the J segment 5 bases; nucleotides outside the gene matches: 8. Germline values: CDR1 LNHDA, CDR2 SQIVND (reference sequence). CDR3 sequence (DNA): TGTGCCAGTAGTGGGTACAGGGGGGAGCATCAGCCCCAGCATTTT. It yields the protein CASSGYRGEHQPQHF. The complete variable domain, with remaining parts taken from reference TRBV19 and TRBJ1-5, reads DGGITQSPKYLFRKEGQNVTLSCEQNLNHDAMYWYRQDPGQGLRLIYYSQIVNDFQKGDIAEGYSVSREKKESFPLTVTSAQKNPTAFYLCASSGYRGEHQPQHFGDGTRLSIL.

The gene calls are TRBV4-1 and TRBJ2-3; 9 bases fit TRBD2. The CDR3 runs to 20 residues. The junction had 17 bases not matched to a gene; V was cut back by 4 bases and J by 0 bases. Germline values: CDR1 MGHRA, CDR2 YSYEKL. The CDR3 sequence: CASSRVAAGGLNPSTDTQYF. As DNA, the CDR3 is TGCGCCAGCAGCCGGGTGGCAGCGGGAGGACTGAATCCTAGCACAGATACGCAGTATTTT.

Only one count was recorded for this clone. The J gene is TRBJ1-5, the V gene TRBV6-2 or TRBV6-3, with 7 bases identical to TRBD1. The V segment lost 5 bases and the J segment 7 bases; nucleotides outside the gene matches: 5. The CDR3 runs 13 residues. The V gene's germline CDR1 is MNHEY and CDR2 SVGEGT. The CDR3 coding sequence is TGTGCCAGCAGTCCAGGGGGTCGGCAGCCCCAGCATTTT. This translates into CASSPGGRQPQHF.

This chain connects TRBV5-1 to TRBJ1-1, with D possibly being TRBD1 (5 bases). The CDR3 spans 15 residues. V was pared by 0 bases and J by 4 bases, with 13 bases between. In germline, CDR1 is SGHRS, CDR2 YFSETQ. The CDR3 is CASSLVQGGGTEAFF. The CDR3 DNA reads as TGCGCCAGCAGCTTGGTTCAGGGAGGTGGCACTGAAGCTTTCTTT.

The V call is TRBV4-1, the J call TRBJ2-2; 14 bases map to TRBD2. Germline V gene sequence: CDR1 MGHRA, CDR2 YSYEKL. With 1 base clipped from V and 5 bases from J, the junction kept 6 bases outside the gene matches. The CDR3 is 18 residues long. This chain's CDR3 is CASSQGGLAGVGTGELFF. In nucleotides, the CDR3 is TGCGCCAGCAGCCAAGGGGGACTAGCGGGAGTGGGGACCGGGGAGCTGTTTTTT.

This rearrangement joins TRBV7-3 to TRBJ2-1; 7 bases align to TRBD1. The CDR3 is 15 amino acids. Trimming cost V 5 bases and J 2 bases; bases outside gene matches: 6. Germline CDR1 reads SGHTA; CDR2 reads FQGTGA. CDR3 bases: TGTGCCAGCAGCCCCACAGGGGACCCCTACAATGAGCAGTTCTTC. It yields the protein CASSPTGDPYNEQFF.

This chain connects TRBV28 to TRBJ2-5; D perhaps matches TRBD2 (6 bases). This CDR3 is built from 13 residues. Germline CDR1 is MDHEN and CDR2 is SYDVKM. V was shortened by 5 bases and J by 3 bases, with 10 bases between the two germline ends. CDR3 in DNA: TGTGCCAGCAGTACTAGCAGAGAAGAGACCCAGTACTTC. Its translation is CASSTSREETQYF.

This clone turned up a few times. The chain uses TRBV3-1 (or the pseudogene TRBV3-2) and TRBJ2-1, with D perhaps matching TRBD2 (5 bases). V was clipped by 3 bases and J by 3 bases, with 9 bases between them. The CDR3 extends over 14 amino acids. Germline CDR1 and CDR2: LGHDT and YNNKEL (reference sequence). The CDR3 DNA follows: TGTGCCAGCAGCCACGGCCGGGACTACAATGAGCAGTTCTTC. Translation gives CASSHGRDYNEQFF.

The chain joins TRBV11-2 to TRBJ1-5; perhaps TRBD1 as D (5 bases). V lost 5 bases and J 1 base, leaving 9 bases between the germline ends. CDR1 and CDR2 (germline): SGHAT, FQNNGV. The CDR3 extends over 14 amino acids. The CDR3, as DNA: TGTGCCAGCAGCCATGGGGGGAGCAATCAGCCCCAGCATTTT. It codes for CASSHGGSNQPQHF.

The V call is TRBV5-6, the J call TRBJ2-7; TRBD1 aligns across 7 bases. J lost 0 bases, V lost 8 bases, and 14 bases had no gene match. The CDR3 length is 16 residues. From germline, CDR1 is SGHDT and CDR2 YYEEEE. The CDR3 protein is CASSIPGDRSSYEQYF. The CDR3 DNA reads as TGTGCCAGTTCAATTCCCGGGGACAGAAGCTCCTACGAGCAGTACTTC.

V usage is TRBV5-6 and J usage is TRBJ2-3; a possible D gene is TRBD1 (5 bases). The CDR3 runs 12 residues. V lost 5 bases, J lost 4 bases, and 8 bases lay in between. The germline gives CDR1 SGHDT, CDR2 YYEEEE. In DNA, the CDR3 is TGTGCCAGCAGGCAGGGTGCAGATACGCAGTATTTT. This translates into CASRQGADTQYF. The whole variable domain, filled in from reference TRBV5-6 and TRBJ2-3, reads DAGVTQSPTHLIKTRGQQVTLRCSPKSGHDTVSWYQQALGQGPQFIFQYYEEEERQRGNFPDRFSGHQFPNYSSELNVNALLLGDSALYLCASRQGADTQYFGPGTRLTVL.

V and J are TRBV23-1 and TRBJ2-3, with TRBD2 matching 14 bases. TRBV23-1 is an open reading frame, and its role is uncertain. This CDR3 contains 20 residues. The trim removed 6 bases at V and 3 bases at J, leaving 17 bases unmatched. The CDR3 nucleotides are TGCGCCAGCAGGGGAGATCCGCGGACTAGCGGGGGGCTTCGTACAGATACGCAGTATTTT. Residues: CASRGDPRTSGGLRTDTQYF.

This sequence joins TRBV18 and TRBJ1-6, with a weak D call TRBD1 (6 bases). V lost 3 bases and J 8 bases, leaving 14 bases between the germline ends. The CDR3 extends over 15 amino acids. CDR1 KGHSH and CDR2 LQKENI come from the germline V gene. CDR3 coding DNA: TGTGCCAGCTCACCCCCAGGGGCTGCTGATTCACCCCTCCACTTT. Translation gives CASSPPGAADSPLHF.

The genes are TRBV6-5 and TRBJ2-1, with 12 bases matching TRBD1. Germline V gives CDR1 MNHEY, CDR2 SVGAGI. V was pared by 6 bases and J by 4 bases, with 4 bases of the junction left unmatched. The CDR3 totals 15 residues. Written as DNA, the CDR3 is TGTGCCAGCAGAAAGGGACAGGGGGCTTACAATGAGCAGTTCTTC. This sequence encodes CASRKGQGAYNEQFF.

This chain links TRBV4-3 with TRBJ1-4, with a tentative D call TRBD1 (5 bases). Germline values: CDR1 LGHNA, CDR2 YSLEER. The CDR3 is 14 residues long. V gave up 0 bases and J gave up 7 bases, with 9 bases separating them. The CDR3 loop reads CASSQEVGREKLFF. The DNA for the CDR3 is TGCGCCAGCAGCCAAGAGGTGGGGCGTGAAAAACTGTTTTTT.